This T cell receptor beta chain derives from a study of memory CD4+ T cells and cytomegalovirus serostatus. The wider study: Of the healthy Belgian adults, 9 or 10 were CMV seropositive and 24 seronegative.

Single viable CD3+CD4+CD8-CD45RO+ cells were sorted as the memory CD4+ T cells. Only in-frame clones appear in the TCRdb table, and some are missing; sequencing was by immunoSEQ multiplex PCR. The table has about 61,000 clones, approximately 78% seen once. The source of this sequence is an adult in good health and CMV-seronegative. Sequencing used memory CD4+ T cells from blood.

CDR3 sequence (DNA): TGTGCCAGCAGCACTGGACAGTCTGGGGCCAACGTCCTGACTTTC. It is translated as CASSTGQSGANVLTF. This chain connects TRBV5-4 to TRBJ2-6; tentative D call: TRBD1 (6 bases). The CDR3 loop spans 15 amino acids. Trimming took off 4 bases at V and 1 base at J, with 9 bases between the two ends. The germline V gene encodes CDR1 SGHNT and CDR2 YYREEE (reference sequence).